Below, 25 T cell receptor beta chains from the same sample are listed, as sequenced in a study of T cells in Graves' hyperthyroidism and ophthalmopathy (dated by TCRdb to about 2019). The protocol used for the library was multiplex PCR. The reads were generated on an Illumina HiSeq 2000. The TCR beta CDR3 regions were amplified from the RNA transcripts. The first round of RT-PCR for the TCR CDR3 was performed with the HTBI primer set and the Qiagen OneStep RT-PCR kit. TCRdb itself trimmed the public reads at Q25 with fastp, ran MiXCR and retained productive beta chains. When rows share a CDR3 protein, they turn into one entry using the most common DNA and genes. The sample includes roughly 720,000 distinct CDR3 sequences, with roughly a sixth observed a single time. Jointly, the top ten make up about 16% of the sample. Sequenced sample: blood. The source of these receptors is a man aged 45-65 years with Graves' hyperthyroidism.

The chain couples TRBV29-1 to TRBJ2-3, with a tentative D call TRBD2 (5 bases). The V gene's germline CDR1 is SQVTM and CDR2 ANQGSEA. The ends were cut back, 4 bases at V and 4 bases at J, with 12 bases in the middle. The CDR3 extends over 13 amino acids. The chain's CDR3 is CSVVTYGADTQYF. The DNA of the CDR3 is TGCAGCGTTGTCACCTACGGGGCAGATACGCAGTATTTT.

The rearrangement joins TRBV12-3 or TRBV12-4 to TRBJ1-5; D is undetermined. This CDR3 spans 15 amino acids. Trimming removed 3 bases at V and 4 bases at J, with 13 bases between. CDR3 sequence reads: CASSFWQAKNQPQHF. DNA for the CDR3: TGTGCCAGCAGTTTTTGGCAGGCTAAAAATCAGCCCCAGCATTTT.

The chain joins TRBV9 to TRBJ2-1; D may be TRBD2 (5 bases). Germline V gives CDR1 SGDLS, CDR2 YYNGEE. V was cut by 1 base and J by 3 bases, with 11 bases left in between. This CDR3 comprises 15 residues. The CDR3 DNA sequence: TGTGCCAGCAGCGTAAACAGCGGCCTCTACAATGAGCAGTTCTTC. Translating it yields CASSVNSGLYNEQFF.

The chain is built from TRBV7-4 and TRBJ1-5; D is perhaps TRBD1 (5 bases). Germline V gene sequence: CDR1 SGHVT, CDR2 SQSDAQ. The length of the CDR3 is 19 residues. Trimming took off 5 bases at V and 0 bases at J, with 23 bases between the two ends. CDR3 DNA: TGTGCCAGCAGCCACCCACAGGCCGACACCCTATCTAGCAATCAGCCCCAGCATTTT. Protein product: CASSHPQADTLSSNQPQHF.

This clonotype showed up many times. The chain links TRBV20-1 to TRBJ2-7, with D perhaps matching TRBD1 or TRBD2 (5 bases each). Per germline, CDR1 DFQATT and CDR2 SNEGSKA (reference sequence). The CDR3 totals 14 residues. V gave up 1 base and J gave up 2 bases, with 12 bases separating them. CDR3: CSARVQMGPYEQYF. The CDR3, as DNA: TGCAGTGCTAGAGTCCAGATGGGACCCTACGAGCAGTACTTC.

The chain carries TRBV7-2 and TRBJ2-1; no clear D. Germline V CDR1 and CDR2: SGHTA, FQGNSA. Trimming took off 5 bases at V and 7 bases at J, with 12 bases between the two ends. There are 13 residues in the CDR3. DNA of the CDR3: TGTGCCAGCAGCGCCTGGCCGCTAAATGAGCAGTTCTTC. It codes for CASSAWPLNEQFF.

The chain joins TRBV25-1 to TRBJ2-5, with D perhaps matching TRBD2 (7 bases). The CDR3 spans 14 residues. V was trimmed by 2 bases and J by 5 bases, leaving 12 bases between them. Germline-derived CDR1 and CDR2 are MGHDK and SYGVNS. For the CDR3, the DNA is TGTGCCAGCAGTGAAACGGGGGGCCGGGAGACCCAGTACTTC. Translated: CASSETGGRETQYF.

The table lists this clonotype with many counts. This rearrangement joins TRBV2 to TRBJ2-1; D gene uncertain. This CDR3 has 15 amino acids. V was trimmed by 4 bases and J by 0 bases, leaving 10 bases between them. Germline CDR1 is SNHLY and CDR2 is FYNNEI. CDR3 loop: CASSGPQSSYNEQFF. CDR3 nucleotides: TGTGCCAGCAGTGGCCCACAGTCCTCCTACAATGAGCAGTTCTTC.

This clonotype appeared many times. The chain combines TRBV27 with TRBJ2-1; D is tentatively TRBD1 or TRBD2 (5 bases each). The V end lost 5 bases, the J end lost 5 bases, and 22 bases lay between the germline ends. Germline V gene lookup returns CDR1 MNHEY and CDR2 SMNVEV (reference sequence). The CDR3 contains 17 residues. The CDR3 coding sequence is TGTGCCAGCAGTCCCACCGGAGAGGGACGTCCTAACAATGAGCAGTTCTTC. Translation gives CASSPTGEGRPNNEQFF.

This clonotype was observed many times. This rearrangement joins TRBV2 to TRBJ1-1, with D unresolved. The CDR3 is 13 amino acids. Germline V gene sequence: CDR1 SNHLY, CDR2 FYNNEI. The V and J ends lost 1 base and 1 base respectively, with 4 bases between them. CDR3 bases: TGTGCCAGCAGTGAAGGGGGGAACACTGAAGCTTTCTTT. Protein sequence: CASSEGGNTEAFF.

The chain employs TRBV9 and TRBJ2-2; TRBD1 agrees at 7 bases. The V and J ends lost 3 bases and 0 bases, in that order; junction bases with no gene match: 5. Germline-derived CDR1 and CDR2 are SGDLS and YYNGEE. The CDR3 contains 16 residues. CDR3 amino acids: CASSAKGTANTGELFF. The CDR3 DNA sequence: TGTGCCAGCAGCGCTAAAGGGACAGCGAACACCGGGGAGCTGTTTTTT.

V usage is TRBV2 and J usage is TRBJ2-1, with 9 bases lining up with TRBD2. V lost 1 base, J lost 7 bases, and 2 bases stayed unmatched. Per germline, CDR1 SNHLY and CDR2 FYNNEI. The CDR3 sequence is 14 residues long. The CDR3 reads CASSEVSGRNEQFF. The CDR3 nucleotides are TGTGCCAGCAGTGAAGTTAGCGGGAGAAATGAGCAGTTCTTC. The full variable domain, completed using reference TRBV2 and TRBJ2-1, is EPEVTQTPSHQVTQMGQEVILRCVPISNHLYFYWYRQILGQKVEFLVSFYNNEISEKSEIFDDQFSVERPDGSNFTLKIRSTKLEDSAMYFCASSEVSGRNEQFFGPGTRLTVL.

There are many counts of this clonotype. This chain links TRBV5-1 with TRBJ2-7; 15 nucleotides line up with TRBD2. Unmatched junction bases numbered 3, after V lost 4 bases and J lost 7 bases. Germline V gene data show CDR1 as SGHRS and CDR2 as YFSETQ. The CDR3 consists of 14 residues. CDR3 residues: CASSPGTSGREQYF. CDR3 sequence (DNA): TGCGCCAGCAGCCCGGGGACTAGCGGGAGGGAGCAGTACTTC.

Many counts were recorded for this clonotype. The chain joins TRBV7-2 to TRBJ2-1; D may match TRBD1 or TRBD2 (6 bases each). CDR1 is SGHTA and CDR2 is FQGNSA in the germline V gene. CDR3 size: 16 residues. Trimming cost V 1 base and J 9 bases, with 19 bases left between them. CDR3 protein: CASSLGGGQRGAEQFF. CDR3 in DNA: TGTGCCAGCAGCTTAGGGGGCGGCCAAAGGGGGGCTGAGCAGTTCTTC.

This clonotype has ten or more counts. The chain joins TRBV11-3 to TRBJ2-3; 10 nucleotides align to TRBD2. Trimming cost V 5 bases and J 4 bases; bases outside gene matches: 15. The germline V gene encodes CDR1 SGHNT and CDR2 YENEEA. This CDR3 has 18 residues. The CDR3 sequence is CASSLGEGAGGPADTQYF. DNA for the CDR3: TGTGCCAGCAGCCTCGGAGAAGGAGCGGGAGGGCCGGCAGATACGCAGTATTTT.

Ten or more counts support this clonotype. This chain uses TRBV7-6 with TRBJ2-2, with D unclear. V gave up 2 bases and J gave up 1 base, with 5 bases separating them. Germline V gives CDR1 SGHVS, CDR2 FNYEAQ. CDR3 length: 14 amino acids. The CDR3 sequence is CASSLPENTGELFF. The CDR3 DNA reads TGTGCCAGCAGCTTACCAGAGAACACCGGGGAGCTGTTTTTT.

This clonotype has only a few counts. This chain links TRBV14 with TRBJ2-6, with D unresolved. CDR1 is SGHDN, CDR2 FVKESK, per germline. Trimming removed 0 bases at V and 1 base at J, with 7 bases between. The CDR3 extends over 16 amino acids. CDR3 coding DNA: TGTGCCAGCAGCCAAGATTTCGGTTCTGGGGCCAACGTCCTGACTTTC. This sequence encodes CASSQDFGSGANVLTF.

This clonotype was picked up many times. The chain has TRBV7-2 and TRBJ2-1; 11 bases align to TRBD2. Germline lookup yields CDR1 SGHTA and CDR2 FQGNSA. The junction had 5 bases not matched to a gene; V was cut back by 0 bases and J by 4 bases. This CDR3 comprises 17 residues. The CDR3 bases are TGTGCCAGCAGCTTAGCAGGGACTAGCGGATTATACAATGAGCAGTTCTTC. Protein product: CASSLAGTSGLYNEQFF.

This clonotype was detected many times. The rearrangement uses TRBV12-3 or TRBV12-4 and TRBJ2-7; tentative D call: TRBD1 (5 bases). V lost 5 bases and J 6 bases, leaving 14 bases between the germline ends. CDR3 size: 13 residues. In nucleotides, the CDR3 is TGTGCCAGCAGTCTGATTAGGGGTGGCGAGCAGTACTTC. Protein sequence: CASSLIRGGEQYF.

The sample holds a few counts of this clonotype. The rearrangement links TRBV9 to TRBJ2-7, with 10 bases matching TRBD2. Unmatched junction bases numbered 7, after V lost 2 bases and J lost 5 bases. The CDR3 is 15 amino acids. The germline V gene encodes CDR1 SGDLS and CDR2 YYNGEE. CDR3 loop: CASSVAGLAGDEQYF. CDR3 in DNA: TGTGCCAGCAGCGTTGCGGGGCTAGCGGGAGACGAGCAGTACTTC.

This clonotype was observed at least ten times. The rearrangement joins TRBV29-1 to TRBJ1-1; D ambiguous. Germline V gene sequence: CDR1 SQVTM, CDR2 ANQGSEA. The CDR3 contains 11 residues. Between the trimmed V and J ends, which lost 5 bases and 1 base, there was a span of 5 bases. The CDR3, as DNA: TGCAGCGTTCCGACGAACACTGAAGCTTTCTTT. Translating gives CSVPTNTEAFF.

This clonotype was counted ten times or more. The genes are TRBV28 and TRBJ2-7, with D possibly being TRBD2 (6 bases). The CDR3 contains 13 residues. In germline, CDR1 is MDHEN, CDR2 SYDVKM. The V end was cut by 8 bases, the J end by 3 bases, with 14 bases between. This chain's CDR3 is CASAMAGLYEQYF. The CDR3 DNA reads TGTGCCAGCGCCATGGCGGGGCTCTACGAGCAGTACTTC.

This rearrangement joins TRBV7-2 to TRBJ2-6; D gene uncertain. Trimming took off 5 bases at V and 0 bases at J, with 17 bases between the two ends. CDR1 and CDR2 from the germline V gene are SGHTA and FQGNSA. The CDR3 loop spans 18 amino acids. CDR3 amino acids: CASSPLRKTLSGANVLTF. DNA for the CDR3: TGTGCCAGCAGCCCGTTACGTAAAACCCTCTCTGGGGCCAACGTCCTGACTTTC.

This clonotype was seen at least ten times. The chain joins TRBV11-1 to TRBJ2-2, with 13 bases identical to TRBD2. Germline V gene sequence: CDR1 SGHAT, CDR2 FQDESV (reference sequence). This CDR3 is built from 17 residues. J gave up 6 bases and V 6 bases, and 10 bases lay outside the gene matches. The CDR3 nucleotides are TGTGCCAGCAGACGGACTAGCGGGAGTGATATCTCCGGGGAGCTGTTTTTT. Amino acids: CASRRTSGSDISGELFF.

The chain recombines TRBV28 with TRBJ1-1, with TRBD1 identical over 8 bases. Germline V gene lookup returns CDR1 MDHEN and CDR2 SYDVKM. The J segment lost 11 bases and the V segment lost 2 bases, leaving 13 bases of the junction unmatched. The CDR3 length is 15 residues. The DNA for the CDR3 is TGTGCCAGCAGTTTAGGACAGGGTAGGAGATCTAGGGCTTTCTTT. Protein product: CASSLGQGRRSRAFF.